Listed below are T cell receptor beta chains from one sample, sequenced in a study of blood T cells in healthy people across ages. TCRdb reprocessed the 5' RACE reads via MiXCR and lists one record per CDR3 protein. This sample yields around 1,600,000 distinct CDR3 sequences, of which approximately 43% are seen a single time; less than 5% belongs to the top ten. Sequenced sample: blood. The receptors here all came from a young woman in good health. CDR3s include the opening cysteine and the closing phenylalanine or tryptophan. Each record gives: J gene, V gene, D gene, clone size, CDR3 protein, CDR3 DNA. A D gene is named only where the DNA matches it firmly. Clone sizes are given selectively: once, few, many, or a class where the clone is expanded.

J: TRBJ2-7; V: TRBV11-2; D: TRBD2; size: .; CDR3: CASSWSSGGYEQYF; DNA: TGTGCCAGCAGCTGGTCTAGCGGGGGCTACGAGCAGTACTTC
J: TRBJ2-1; V: TRBV6-2/TRBV6-3; D: .; size: .; CDR3: CAATFPGDEQFF; DNA: TGTGCCGCGACATTTCCCGGGGATGAGCAGTTCTTC
J: TRBJ2-3; V: TRBV7-9; D: TRBD2; size: .; CDR3: CTSSLASPSGVTDTQYF; DNA: TGTACCAGCAGCTTAGCGAGCCCTAGCGGGGTCACAGATACGCAGTATTTT
J: TRBJ2-3; V: TRBV6-1; D: .; size: few; CDR3: CASSEAYGGGADTQYF; DNA: TGTGCCAGCAGTGAAGCGTACGGGGGCGGCGCAGATACGCAGTATTTT
J: TRBJ2-3; V: TRBV5-1; D: .; size: few; CDR3: CASSLVRMNTDTQYF; DNA: TGCGCCAGCAGCTTGGTCAGGATGAACACAGATACGCAGTATTTT
J: TRBJ2-2; V: TRBV29-1; D: .; size: .; CDR3: CSPDGGDTGELFF; DNA: TGCAGCCCTGACGGGGGCGACACCGGGGAGCTGTTTTTT
J: TRBJ2-3; V: TRBV5-1; D: .; size: .; CDR3: CASSLNPLAGTTDTQYF; DNA: TGCGCCAGCAGCTTGAACCCCCTGGCGGGAACCACAGATACGCAGTATTTT
J: TRBJ2-7; V: TRBV29-1; D: TRBD1; size: .; CDR3: CSVSTGTGTYEQYF; DNA: TGCAGCGTTTCTACCGGGACAGGGACCTACGAGCAGTACTTC
J: TRBJ1-1; V: TRBV5-1; D: .; size: .; CDR3: CASSFTKNTEAFF; DNA: TGCGCCAGCAGCTTCACCAAGAACACTGAAGCTTTCTTT
J: TRBJ2-3; V: TRBV25-1; D: .; size: few; CDR3: CASSAAHIENHTDTQYF; DNA: TGTGCCAGCAGTGCCGCCCACATTGAGAACCACACAGATACGCAGTATTTT